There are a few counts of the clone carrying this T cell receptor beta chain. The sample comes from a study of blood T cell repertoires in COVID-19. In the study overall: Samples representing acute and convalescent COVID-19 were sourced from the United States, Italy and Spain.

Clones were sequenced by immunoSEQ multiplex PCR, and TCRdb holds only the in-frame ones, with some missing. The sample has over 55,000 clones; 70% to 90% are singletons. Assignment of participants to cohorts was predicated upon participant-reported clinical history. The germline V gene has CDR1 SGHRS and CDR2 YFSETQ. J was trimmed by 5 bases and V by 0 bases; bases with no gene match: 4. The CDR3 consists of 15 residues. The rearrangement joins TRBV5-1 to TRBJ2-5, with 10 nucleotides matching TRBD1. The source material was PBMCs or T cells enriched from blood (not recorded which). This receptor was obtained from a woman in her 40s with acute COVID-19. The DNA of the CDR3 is TGCGCCAGCAGCTTGGGACAGGGGGCGTGGGAGACCCAGTACTTC. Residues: CASSLGQGAWETQYF.